This T cell receptor (beta chain) was documented in a study of CD8+ T cells in alopecia areata. For the study at large: Patients given treatment had severity scored by the percentage of scalp area affected.

The V and J ends lost 0 bases and 7 bases respectively, with 16 bases between them. The CDR3 runs to 16 residues. Per the germline V gene, CDR1 is LGHNA and CDR2 is YSLEER. Investigators isolated RNA and reverse transcribed it into cDNA to act as the sequencing template. Clones were read by immunoSEQ multiplex PCR, and TCRdb kept only the in-frame ones, dropping some. The data contain over 150,000 clones, 40% to 65% of them singletons. Regarding treatment: oral pan-JAK inhibitor, 5-10 mg twice daily. The origin of this receptor is a human donor with alopecia areata. The sequenced sample was CD8+ T cells sorted from blood, obtained at week 24, from a patient treated with tofacitinib. This chain connects TRBV4-3 to TRBJ1-5; the D gene is possibly TRBD1 (5 bases). CDR3 coding DNA: TGCGCCAGCAGCCAAGATTGGGGGGGGGAAGACCAGCCCCAGCATTTT. The encoded protein is CASSQDWGGEDQPQHF.